Below, 22 T cell receptor beta chains from the same sample are listed, as sequenced in a study of cytomegalovirus exposure and HLA in healthy donors. 13 Jbeta primers and 60 Vbeta primers were used for the PCR. Here immunoSEQ multiplex PCR was the method, and the copy in TCRdb shows in-frame clones only, minus some. The sample holds some 130,000 clones; about 80% are singletons and the top ten take around 6.3%. The sample was PBMCs. These receptor sequences come from a man between 40 and 49 years old in good health and CMV-seropositive.

CDR3 coding DNA: TGTGCCAGCAGAATGTGGGGGAGCGGGGACGAGCAGTACTTC. Translating gives CASRMWGSGDEQYF. The chain uses TRBV13 and TRBJ2-5, with 7 bases that match TRBD2. The J call may be incorrect, as the DNA end agrees better with TRBJ2-7. The germline V gene has CDR1 PRHDT and CDR2 FYEKMQ (reference sequence). This CDR3 region has 14 residues.

This clone showed up just a few times. The chain uses TRBV2 and TRBJ1-1, with 7 bases identical to TRBD1. This CDR3 is 15 amino acids long. Germline CDR1 is SNHLY and CDR2 is FYNNEI. Germline trimming cut 7 bases from V and 0 bases from J; bases unmatched to any gene: 8. The CDR3 bases are TGTGCCAGCAATGAGGTCGGGACAGTGAACACTGAAGCTTTCTTT. Residues: CASNEVGTVNTEAFF.

This clone has a handful of counts. V is TRBV7-9 and J is TRBJ1-4; 7 bases line up with TRBD1. Losses at the gene ends were 2 bases for V and 2 bases for J; bases not matched to a gene: 8. Germline CDR1 reads SEHNR; CDR2 reads FQNEAQ (reference sequence). The CDR3 loop spans 17 amino acids. The CDR3: CASSLPGGTETNEKLFF. DNA of the CDR3: TGTGCCAGCAGCTTACCCGGCGGGACAGAGACTAATGAAAAACTGTTTTTT.

This chain uses TRBV10-3 with TRBJ2-5; TRBD1 might be the D (5 bases). V shed 3 bases and J shed 5 bases, with 7 bases lying between them. The CDR3 runs 12 residues. Germline values: CDR1 ENHRY, CDR2 SYGVKD. As DNA, the CDR3 is TGTGCCATCAGTGAAGGGGCCGAGACCCAGTACTTC. It yields the protein CAISEGAETQYF.

The rearrangement uses TRBV13 and TRBJ1-2; no clear D gene. The CDR3 has 13 amino acids. The V end lost 5 bases, the J end lost 4 bases, and 11 bases lay between the germline ends. CDR1 is PRHDT and CDR2 is FYEKMQ in the germline V gene (reference sequence). The DNA for the CDR3 is TGTGCCAGCAGCACCCGGACTCGCTATGGCTACACCTTC. Amino acids: CASSTRTRYGYTF.

J is TRBJ2-4 and V is TRBV7-9; 7 positions agree with TRBD1. The CDR3 runs 17 residues. CDR1 SEHNR and CDR2 FQNEAQ come from the germline V gene (reference sequence). Germline trimming cut 3 bases from V and 2 bases from J; bases unmatched to any gene: 10. CDR3 residues: CASSFVSGQPTKNIQYF. DNA of the CDR3: TGTGCCAGCAGCTTCGTATCGGGACAGCCCACCAAAAACATTCAGTACTTC.

The rearrangement links TRBV19 to TRBJ2-2; 7 bases match TRBD1. The CDR3 loop spans 15 amino acids. Per the germline V gene, CDR1 is LNHDA and CDR2 is SQIVND (reference sequence). J lost 7 bases, V lost 3 bases, and 8 bases had no gene match. The CDR3 DNA follows: TGTGCCAGTAGTATTTCCATAGGGGGCGGCGGGGAGCTGTTTTTT. Amino acid sequence: CASSISIGGGGELFF.

This clone occurred a few times. The chain carries TRBV10-3 and TRBJ1-4; TRBD1 matches 10 bases. CDR3 length: 14 residues. Germline values: CDR1 ENHRY, CDR2 SYGVKD. The V gene end was trimmed by 10 bases and the J gene end by 8 bases; junction bases not matched to a gene: 10. Written as DNA, the CDR3 is TGTGCCAGCAATACCGGGACAGGGGAAGAAAAACTGTTTTTT. Protein sequence: CASNTGTGEEKLFF.

This clone was recorded a few times. V is TRBV5-1 and J is TRBJ2-7, with TRBD1 identical over 10 bases. CDR3 length: 14 residues. The V gene's germline CDR1 is SGHRS and CDR2 YFSETQ. Unmatched junction bases numbered 5, after V lost 4 bases and J lost 4 bases. CDR3 region: CASSQTGGQYEQYF. The CDR3 region has the DNA TGCGCCAGCAGCCAGACAGGGGGCCAGTACGAGCAGTACTTC. Drawing the rest from reference TRBV5-1 and TRBJ2-7, the complete variable domain is KAGVTQTPRYLIKTRGQQVTLSCSPISGHRSVSWYQQTPGQGLQFLFEYFSETQRNKGNFPGRFSGRQFSNSRSEMNVSTLELGDSALYLCASSQTGGQYEQYFGPGTRLTVT.

The chain employs TRBV30 and TRBJ1-5; D uncertain. Trimming took off 4 bases at V and 3 bases at J, with 10 bases between the two ends. CDR1 and CDR2 (germline): GTSNPN, SVGIG (reference sequence). The CDR3 runs 13 residues. CDR3 bases: TGTGCCTGGACCTCCGGGAACAATCAGCCCCAGCATTTT. This translates into CAWTSGNNQPQHF.

This clone appeared a few times. The chain carries TRBV27 and TRBJ1-2; D remains unclear. This CDR3 comprises 13 residues. The germline gives CDR1 MNHEY, CDR2 SMNVEV (reference sequence). V lost 5 bases and J 1 base, leaving 8 bases between the germline ends. As DNA, the CDR3 is TGTGCCAGCAGTGGGAGATATAACTATGGCTACACCTTC. Translated: CASSGRYNYGYTF.

The chain recombines TRBV4-1 with TRBJ2-7; 11 bases map to TRBD2. Germline values: CDR1 MGHRA, CDR2 YSYEKL. The V segment lost 2 bases and the J segment 4 bases; nucleotides outside the gene matches: 7. This CDR3 region has 16 residues. The DNA of the CDR3 is TGCGCCAGCAGCCAAACCCCGGGACTAGCGGATTACGAGCAGTACTTC. This sequence encodes CASSQTPGLADYEQYF.

The chain has TRBV5-8 and TRBJ1-5; possibly TRBD1 for D (5 bases). In germline, CDR1 is SGHTS, CDR2 YDEGEE. This CDR3 contains 17 residues. V was clipped by 0 bases and J by 0 bases, with 13 bases between them. CDR3 region: CASSLALGASSNQPQHF. CDR3 nucleotide sequence: TGTGCCAGCAGCTTGGCCTTAGGGGCTTCTAGCAATCAGCCCCAGCATTTT.

The chain recombines TRBV29-1 with TRBJ1-5; D remains ambiguous. Looked up from germline, CDR1 is SQVTM and CDR2 is ANQGSEA. The length of the CDR3 is 12 residues. With 2 bases removed from V and 5 bases from J, the gap between germline ends came to 7 bases. The CDR3 region is CSVESGDQPQHF. Written as DNA, the CDR3 is TGCAGCGTTGAAAGCGGGGATCAGCCCCAGCATTTT. The whole variable domain, filled in from reference TRBV29-1 and TRBJ1-5, reads SAVISQKPSRDICQRGTSLTIQCQVDSQVTMMFWYRQQPGQSLTLIATANQGSEATYESGFVIDKFPISRPNLTFSTLTVSNMSPEDSSIYLCSVESGDQPQHFGDGTRLSIL.

This chain links TRBV10-3 with TRBJ1-5; D is uncertain. V lost 3 bases and J 5 bases, leaving 17 bases between the germline ends. There are 16 residues in the CDR3. From germline, CDR1 is ENHRY and CDR2 SYGVKD. This CDR3 is CAISDPTAPSDQPQHF. CDR3 bases: TGTGCCATCAGTGACCCCACCGCGCCCTCCGATCAGCCCCAGCATTTT.

This clone came up once. The CDR3 DNA sequence: TGTGCCAGTAGTCAGTCCAGGGGGACTGAAGCTTTCTTT. Encoded protein: CASSQSRGTEAFF. The V gene is TRBV19, the J gene TRBJ1-1; 7 bases agree with TRBD1. The germline V gene has CDR1 LNHDA and CDR2 SQIVND (reference sequence). Losses at the gene ends were 5 bases for V and 5 bases for J; bases not matched to a gene: 5. The CDR3 length is 13 residues.

The rearrangement links TRBV11-2 to TRBJ2-5; no clear D gene. Germline V lookup: CDR1 SGHAT, CDR2 FQNNGV. This CDR3 has 15 residues. The V and J ends lost 5 bases and 7 bases respectively, with 20 bases between them. CDR3 in amino acids: CASSLRGYGSGTQYF. In nucleotides, the CDR3 is TGTGCCAGCAGCCTTAGAGGTTATGGATCGGGGACCCAGTACTTC. Based on the CDR3 plus reference TRBV11-2 and TRBJ2-5, the full variable domain is EAGVAQSPRYKIIEKRQSVAFWCNPISGHATLYWYQQILGQGPKLLIQFQNNGVVDDSQLPKDRFSAERLKGVDSTLKIQPAKLEDSAVYLCASSLRGYGSGTQYFGPGTRLLVL.

The chain has TRBV4-1 and TRBJ2-7; D gene uncertain. V dropped 0 bases and J dropped 1 base, with 19 bases sitting between them. There are 18 residues in the CDR3. CDR1 MGHRA and CDR2 YSYEKL come from the germline V gene. CDR3: CASSQEWSGFQVSYEQYF. CDR3 in DNA: TGCGCCAGCAGCCAAGAGTGGAGTGGCTTCCAAGTTTCCTACGAGCAGTACTTC.

The count of this clone is one. The CDR3 bases are TGTGCCAGCAGCACCTCGGAGGTCACCTCGACTAGCGGGGGGTACGAGCAGTACTTC. Its translation: CASSTSEVTSTSGGYEQYF. The rearrangement links TRBV21-1 to TRBJ2-7; TRBD2 was called by the table and not checked on the DNA. TRBV21-1 is labeled a pseudogene. The CDR3 has 19 residues.

The chain uses TRBV11-1 and TRBJ2-1; D may be TRBD2 (5 bases). The ends were cut back, 1 base at V and 3 bases at J, with 10 bases in the middle. From germline, CDR1 is SGHAT and CDR2 FQDESV (reference sequence). This CDR3 spans 15 amino acids. The CDR3 is CASSLDSDLYNEQFF. For the CDR3, the DNA is TGTGCCAGCAGCTTAGATAGCGACCTCTACAATGAGCAGTTCTTC.

This clone occurred once. V is TRBV13 and J is TRBJ2-1, with TRBD1 matching over 8 bases. This CDR3 contains 15 residues. The germline V gene encodes CDR1 PRHDT and CDR2 FYEKMQ (reference sequence). The V gene end was trimmed by 6 bases and the J gene end by 10 bases; junction bases not matched to a gene: 14. This CDR3 reads CASRKPLMDRVEQFF. DNA for the CDR3: TGTGCCAGCAGAAAACCCCTTATGGACAGGGTCGAGCAGTTCTTC.

V gene TRBV5-1 combines with J gene TRBJ1-1, with D perhaps TRBD1 (5 bases). CDR1 is SGHRS and CDR2 is YFSETQ in the germline V gene. Trimming removed 0 bases from V and 11 bases from J, with 14 bases in between. The CDR3 consists of 13 residues. The CDR3 nucleotides read TGCGCCAGCAGCTTGGGTCAGGGTCGGTATGCTTTCTTT. Translation gives CASSLGQGRYAFF. The variable domain in full, with the rest retrieved from reference TRBV5-1 and TRBJ1-1, is KAGVTQTPRYLIKTRGQQVTLSCSPISGHRSVSWYQQTPGQGLQFLFEYFSETQRNKGNFPGRFSGRQFSNSRSEMNVSTLELGDSALYLCASSLGQGRYAFFGQGTRLTVV.